This T cell receptor (beta chain) was recorded in a study of T cell changes during pregnancy in multiple sclerosis. Data came from immunoSEQ multiplex PCR; TCRdb stores just in-frame clones and leaves some out. The sample lists roughly 24,000 clones, roughly 90% occurring once. Here the sequenced sample was CD8+ T cells from peripheral blood mononuclear cells, taken after pregnancy. The clonotype comes from a female donor with multiple sclerosis, enrolled in a pregnancy study.

The CDR3 loop is CASSLPGLAGNNEQFF. The CDR3 DNA sequence: TGTGCCAGCAGCTTACCGGGACTAGCGGGTAACAATGAGCAGTTCTTC. The rearrangement joins TRBV11-1 to TRBJ2-1; TRBD2 agrees at 12 bases. V lost 2 bases to trimming and J lost 5 bases; unmatched junction nucleotides: 4. Germline CDR1 SGHAT, CDR2 FQDESV (reference sequence). CDR3 size: 16 residues.